This T cell receptor (beta chain) was sequenced during a study of T cell clones after liver transplantation. Study summary: Three of eight recipients were HCV-positive; others had non-autoimmune, non-viral indications. Tolerance: complete withdrawal held at least one year, liver enzymes staying within twice normal. Study outcomes and limitations: Low donor cell numbers restricted donor-reactive repertoire measurement in a couple of subjects.

Generated by immunoSEQ multiplex PCR, the TCRdb table keeps only in-frame clones and is missing some. The table includes more than 65,000 clones, 90% detected once. The V end lost 3 bases, the J end lost 0 bases, and 3 bases lay between the germline ends. This CDR3 region has 13 residues. The germline V gene has CDR1 SNHLY and CDR2 FYNNEI. Notes on this clone: Its specificity is not known.

This TCR was recovered from a human donor who received a liver transplant. The V and J genes are TRBV2 and TRBJ1-5; no clear D gene. Sequencing used CD4+ T cells from blood, obtained before liver transplant. CDR3 region: CASSDSSNQPQHF. For the CDR3, the DNA is TGTGCCAGCAGTGACAGTAGCAATCAGCCCCAGCATTTT.